These T cell receptor beta chains were read from a single sample in a study of OX40 agonist ivuxolimab in advanced cancers. Repertoires were generated with immunoSEQ multiplex PCR, while TCRdb's copy carries only in-frame clones and drops some. The sample carries 79,000 or so clones, 91% recorded once. This specimen consisted of CD4+ or CD8+ T cells sorted from blood, obtained in a trial of the OX40 agonist ivuxolimab. The receptors were sampled from an adult with an advanced solid tumor such as melanoma, head and neck, liver or kidney cancer. The CDR3 runs from the conserved cysteine through the conserved F or W. The D gene is left open where the match is weak. Part of the rows lack a size; the others show once, few, many or a class for expanded clones.

V gene,D gene,J gene,clone size,CDR3 protein,CDR3 DNA
TRBV28,NA,TRBJ1-4,NA,CASSSPPGTSEKLFF,TGTGCCAGCAGTTCCCCCCCGGGGACAAGTGAAAAACTGTTTTTT
TRBV18,NA,TRBJ1-3,NA,CASSPGYLGNTIYF,TGTGCCAGCTCTCCAGGCTACTTAGGAAACACCATATATTTT
TRBV28,TRBD1,TRBJ1-1,NA,CASSLRTGHEAFF,TGTGCCAGCAGTTTACGGACAGGGCATGAAGCTTTCTTT
TRBV19,NA,TRBJ1-5,NA,CASSKFNSNQPQHF,TGTGCCAGTAGTAAGTTCAATAGCAATCAGCCCCAGCATTTT
TRBV9,NA,TRBJ2-7,NA,CASSVIAGPGGEQYF,TGTGCCAGCAGCGTGATAGCGGGACCAGGGGGTGAGCAGTACTTC
TRBV6-1,TRBD1,TRBJ1-4,NA,CASSVRDRGTNEKLFF,TGTGCCAGCAGTGTCCGGGACAGGGGAACTAATGAAAAACTGTTTTTT
TRBV7-8,TRBD2,TRBJ2-1,NA,CASSPGLVSYNEQFF,TGTGCCAGCAGCCCCGGACTAGTCTCCTACAATGAGCAGTTCTTC
TRBV11-1,NA,TRBJ1-2,NA,CASSLRRGRLGKDYGYTF,TGTGCCAGCAGTTTACGCAGGGGAAGGTTAGGCAAGGACTATGGCTACACCTTC
TRBV5-1,TRBD1,TRBJ2-1,NA,CASSLDRGVQNEQFF,TGCGCCAGCAGCCTTGACAGGGGTGTTCAAAATGAGCAGTTCTTC
TRBV6-5,NA,TRBJ2-7,NA,CASSYRGRAYEQYF,TGTGCCAGCAGTTATCGGGGCAGGGCCTACGAGCAGTACTTC
TRBV27,TRBD1,TRBJ1-6,NA,CASRTGSPYNSPLHF,TGTGCCAGCCGGACAGGTTCTCCCTATAATTCACCCCTCCACTTT
TRBV5-1,NA,TRBJ2-7,NA,CASRSQTESYEQYF,TGCGCCAGCAGATCTCAGACAGAATCCTACGAGCAGTACTTC
TRBV11-1,TRBD2,TRBJ2-3,NA,CASSFTSERTDTQYF,TGTGCCAGCAGCTTCACTAGCGAGAGAACAGATACGCAGTATTTT
TRBV7-2,NA,TRBJ2-5,NA,CASSARAGREETQYF,TGTGCCAGCAGCGCAAGGGCGGGCAGAGAAGAGACCCAGTACTTC
TRBV7-6,TRBD2,TRBJ2-5,NA,CASSLVAGALETQYF,TGTGCCAGCAGCTTAGTCGCGGGAGCGCTAGAGACCCAGTACTTC
TRBV5-4,NA,TRBJ2-1,NA,CASSPFEGNEQFF,TGTGCCAGCAGTCCTTTCGAGGGTAACGAGCAGTTCTTC
TRBV7-9,NA,TRBJ1-4,once,CASSERQRDTTNEKLFF,TGTGCCAGCAGCGAACGACAGAGGGACACAACTAATGAAAAACTGTTTTTT
TRBV10-1,TRBD2,TRBJ2-1,NA,CASSTLSGGEQFF,TGCGCCAGCAGCACCTTATCGGGGGGAGAGCAGTTCTTC
TRBV5-4,NA,TRBJ1-4,NA,CASSLGPLEKLFF,TGTGCCAGCAGCTTGGGGCCGCTAGAAAAACTGTTTTTT
TRBV20-1,NA,TRBJ1-2,NA,CSAEQGYTF,TGCAGTGCGGAACAGGGATACACCTTC